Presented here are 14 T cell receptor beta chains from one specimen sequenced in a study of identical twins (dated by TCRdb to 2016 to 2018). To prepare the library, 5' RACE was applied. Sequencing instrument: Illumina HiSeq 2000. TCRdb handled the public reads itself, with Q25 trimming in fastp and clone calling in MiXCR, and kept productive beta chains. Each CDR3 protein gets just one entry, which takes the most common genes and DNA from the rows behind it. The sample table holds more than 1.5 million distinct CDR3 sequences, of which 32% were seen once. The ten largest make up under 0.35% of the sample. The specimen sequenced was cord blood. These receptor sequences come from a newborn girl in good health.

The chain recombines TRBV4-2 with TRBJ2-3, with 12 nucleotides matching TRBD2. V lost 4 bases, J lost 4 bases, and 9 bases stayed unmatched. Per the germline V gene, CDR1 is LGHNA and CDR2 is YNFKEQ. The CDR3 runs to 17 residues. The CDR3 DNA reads TGTGCCAGCAGCCCCTCTAGCGGGAGGGCAAGGGCAGATACGCAGTATTTT. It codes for CASSPSSGRARADTQYF.

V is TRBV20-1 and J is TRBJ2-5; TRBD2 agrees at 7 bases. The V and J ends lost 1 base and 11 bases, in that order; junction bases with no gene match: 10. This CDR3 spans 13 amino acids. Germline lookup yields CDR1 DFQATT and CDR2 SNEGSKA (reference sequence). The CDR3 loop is CSARGGYREEQYF. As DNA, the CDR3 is TGCAGTGCTAGAGGAGGGTACCGGGAGGAGCAGTACTTC.

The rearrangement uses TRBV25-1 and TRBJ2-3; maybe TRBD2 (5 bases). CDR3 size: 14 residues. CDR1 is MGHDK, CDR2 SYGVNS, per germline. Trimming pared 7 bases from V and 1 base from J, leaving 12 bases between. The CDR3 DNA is TGTGCCAGCACTAACGGGCGGGGCACAGATACGCAGTATTTT. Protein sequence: CASTNGRGTDTQYF.

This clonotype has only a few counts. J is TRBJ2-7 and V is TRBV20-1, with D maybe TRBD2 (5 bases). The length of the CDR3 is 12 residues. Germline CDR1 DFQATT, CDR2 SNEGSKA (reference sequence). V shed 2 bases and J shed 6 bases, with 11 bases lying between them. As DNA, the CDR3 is TGCAGTGCTAGAACGCTAGCTCCCGAGCAGTACTTC. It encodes CSARTLAPEQYF.

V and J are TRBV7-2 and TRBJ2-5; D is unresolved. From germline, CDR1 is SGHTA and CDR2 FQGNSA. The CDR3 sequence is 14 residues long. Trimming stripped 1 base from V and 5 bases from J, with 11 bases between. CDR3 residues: CASSLVSLRETQYF. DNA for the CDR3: TGTGCCAGCAGCTTAGTGTCCCTCCGGGAGACCCAGTACTTC.

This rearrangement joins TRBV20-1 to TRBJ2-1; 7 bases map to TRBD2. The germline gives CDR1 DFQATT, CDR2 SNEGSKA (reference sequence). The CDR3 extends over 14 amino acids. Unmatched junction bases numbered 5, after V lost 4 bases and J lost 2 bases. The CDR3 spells CSAMPGTTYNEQFF. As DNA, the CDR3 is TGCAGTGCTATGCCCGGGACTACCTACAATGAGCAGTTCTTC.

CDR3: CASSEYRRSGGGNEQFF. The CDR3, as DNA: TGTGCCAGCAGTGAATATAGACGAAGCGGAGGAGGCAATGAGCAGTTCTTC. The V and J genes are TRBV25-1 and TRBJ2-1; perhaps TRBD2 as D (5 bases). This CDR3 has 17 residues. V lost 0 bases, J lost 6 bases, and 18 bases lay in between. The germline CDR1 and CDR2 sequences are MGHDK and SYGVNS.

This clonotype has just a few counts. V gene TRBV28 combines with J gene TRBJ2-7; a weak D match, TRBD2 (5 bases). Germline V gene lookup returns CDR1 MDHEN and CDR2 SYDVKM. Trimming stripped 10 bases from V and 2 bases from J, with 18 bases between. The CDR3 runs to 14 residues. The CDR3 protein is CATNRYRGAYEQYF. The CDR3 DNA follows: TGTGCCACCAACCGTTACCGGGGAGCCTACGAGCAGTACTTC. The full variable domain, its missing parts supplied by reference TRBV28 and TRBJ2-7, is DVKVTQSSRYLVKRTGEKVFLECVQDMDHENMFWYRQDPGLGLRLIYFSYDVKMKEKGDIPEGYSVSREKKERFSLILESASTNQTSMYLCATNRYRGAYEQYFGPGTRLTVT.

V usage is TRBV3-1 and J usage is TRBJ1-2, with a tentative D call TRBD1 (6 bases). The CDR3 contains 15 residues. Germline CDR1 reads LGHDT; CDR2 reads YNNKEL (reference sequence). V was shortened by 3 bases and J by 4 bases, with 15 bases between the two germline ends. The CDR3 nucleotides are TGTGCCAGCAGCCAGGGGACCAGGGGTCCCTATGGCTACACCTTC. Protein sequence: CASSQGTRGPYGYTF.

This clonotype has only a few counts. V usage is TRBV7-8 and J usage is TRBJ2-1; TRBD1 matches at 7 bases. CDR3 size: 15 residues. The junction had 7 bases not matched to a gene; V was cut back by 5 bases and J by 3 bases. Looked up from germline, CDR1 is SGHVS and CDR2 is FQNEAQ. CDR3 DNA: TGTGCCAGCAGCCCAAGGACAGGCGTCTACAATGAGCAGTTCTTC. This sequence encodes CASSPRTGVYNEQFF.

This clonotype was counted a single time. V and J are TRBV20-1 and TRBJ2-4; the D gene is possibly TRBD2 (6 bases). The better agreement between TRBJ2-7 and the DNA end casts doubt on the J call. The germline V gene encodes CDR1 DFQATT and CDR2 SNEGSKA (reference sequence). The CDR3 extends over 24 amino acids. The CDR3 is CSADGLDDYHGVTLWGLDPYEQYF. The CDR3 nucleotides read TGCAGTGCTGACGGACTGGACGACTATCATGGTGTAACATTGTGGGGACTGGACCCCTACGAGCAGTACTTC.

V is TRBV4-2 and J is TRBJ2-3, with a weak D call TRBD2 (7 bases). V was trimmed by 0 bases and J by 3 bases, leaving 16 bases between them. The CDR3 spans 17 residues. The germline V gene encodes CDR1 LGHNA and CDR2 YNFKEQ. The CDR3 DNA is TGTGCCAGCAGCCAAGAAGCTCGGGGGGCCGGAACAGATACGCAGTATTTT. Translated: CASSQEARGAGTDTQYF.

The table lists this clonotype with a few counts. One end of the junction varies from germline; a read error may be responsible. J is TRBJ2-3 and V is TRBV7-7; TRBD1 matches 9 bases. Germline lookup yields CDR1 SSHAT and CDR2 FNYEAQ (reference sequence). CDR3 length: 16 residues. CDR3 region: CASSRGTGSTTDTQYF. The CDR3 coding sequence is TGTGCTAGCAGTAGAGGGACAGGGAGTACCACAGATACGCAGTATTTT.

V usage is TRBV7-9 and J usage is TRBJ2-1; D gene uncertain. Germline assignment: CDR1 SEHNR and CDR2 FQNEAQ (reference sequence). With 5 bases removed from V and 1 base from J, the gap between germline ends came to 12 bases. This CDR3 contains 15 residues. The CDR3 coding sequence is TGTGCCAGCAGCACCTACCCAGGTTCCTACAATGAGCAGTTCTTC. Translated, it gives CASSTYPGSYNEQFF.